This is a list of T cell receptor beta chains from one sample in a study of T cell responses to AZD1222 COVID-19 vaccine. The table came from immunoSEQ multiplex PCR; TCRdb's copy has only in-frame clones and leaves some out. The sample holds about 130,000 clones, 80% to 90% seen once. The sequencing used peripheral blood, collected on day 0 of AZD1222 vaccination. Receptors were obtained from an adult in good health. Both conserved end residues are trimmed from each CDR3. Rows give clone size only sometimes, using once, few, many, or a class for an expanded clone.

TRBJ2-2 | NA | TRBV5-5 | ASSLGPSGSLDGELF
TRBJ2-1 | NA | TRBV4-3 | ASSQDLIITSGPSSYNEQF
TRBJ1-1 | NA | TRBV11-2 | ASSDEGREAF
TRBJ2-5 | NA | TRBV5-5 | ASSLWGQAQETQY
TRBJ2-4 | NA | TRBV5-1 | ASSLEWASGGPGAKNIQY
TRBJ1-1 | once | TRBV5-4 | ASSIPTGLNTEAF
TRBJ2-3 | NA | TRBV7-9 | ASSFGDQAEGQY
TRBJ2-2 | NA | TRBV5-6 | ASSLGRNTGELF
TRBJ2-7 | NA | TRBV3-1/TRBV3-2 | ASSQAYLSSYEQY
TRBJ2-7 | NA | TRBV11-2 | ASSLAAEQY
TRBJ2-1 | NA | TRBV13 | ASSPLMAGGNNEQF
TRBJ1-2 | NA | TRBV5-8 | ASSLGGGQRFYGYT
TRBJ1-2 | few | TRBV19 | ASSIAFGREGYT
TRBJ2-1 | NA | TRBV4-3 | ASSLRLVERNEQF
TRBJ2-1 | NA | TRBV5-1 | ASSLGDTTYNEQF
TRBJ2-1 | NA | TRBV5-1 | ASSPALTSGIYNEQF
TRBJ1-1 | NA | TRBV5-4 | ASKERGGRTEAF
TRBJ1-6 | NA | TRBV6-5 | ASSYRGQGYSPLH
TRBJ1-2 | once | TRBV4-2 | ASSQERPYGYT
TRBJ2-5 | NA | TRBV5-1 | ASSPGGIQETQY
TRBJ2-3 | NA | TRBV27 | ASNSGWGKGTDTQY
TRBJ1-1 | few | TRBV5-5 | ASSLLEGLGSTEAF
TRBJ2-7 | NA | TRBV27 | ASRFSGRSYEQY
TRBJ1-1 | NA | TRBV5-1 | ASSLQGADTEAF
TRBJ2-1 | NA | TRBV5-4 | ASSSRSSGSRRAGEQF
TRBJ1-1 | NA | TRBV5-1 | ASSPNPDGRTEAF
TRBJ2-2 | NA | TRBV5-6 | ASSPLGWAGELF
TRBJ1-3 | NA | TRBV5-4 | ASSFRGGNTIY
TRBJ2-2 | NA | TRBV4-1 | ASSQGPLSGGAAGELF